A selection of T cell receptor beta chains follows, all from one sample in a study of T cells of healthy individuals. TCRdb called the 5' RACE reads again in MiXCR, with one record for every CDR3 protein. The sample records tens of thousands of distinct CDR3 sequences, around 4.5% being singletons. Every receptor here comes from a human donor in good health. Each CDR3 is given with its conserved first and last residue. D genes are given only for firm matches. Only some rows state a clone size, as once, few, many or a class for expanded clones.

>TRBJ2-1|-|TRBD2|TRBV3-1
CASSEGGLAFGDEQFF
TGCGCCAGCAGTGAGGGCGGACTAGCTTTTGGGGATGAGCAGTTCTTC
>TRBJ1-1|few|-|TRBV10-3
CAISGRLNTEAFF
TGTGCCATCAGTGGCAGACTGAACACTGAAGCTTTCTTT
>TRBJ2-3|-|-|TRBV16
CASSQTGDTQYF
TGTGCCAGCAGCCAAACAGGGGATACGCAGTATTTT
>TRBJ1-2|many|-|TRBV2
CASSAETVFYGYTF
TGTGCCAGCAGTGCCGAGACAGTGTTCTATGGCTACACCTTC
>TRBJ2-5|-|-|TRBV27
CASCLGPGQLLQETQYF
TGTGCCAGCTGTTTGGGGCCAGGACAGCTACTCCAAGAGACCCAGTACTTC
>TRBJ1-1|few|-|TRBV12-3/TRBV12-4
CASSFGDVTGGAFF
TGTGCCAGCAGTTTTGGGGACGTGACAGGTGGGGCTTTCTTT
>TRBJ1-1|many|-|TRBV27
CASSTTSRTGSGTEAFF
TGTGCCAGCAGCACCACCTCCAGAACAGGGTCTGGCACTGAAGCTTTCTTT
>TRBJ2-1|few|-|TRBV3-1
CASSPPVFLSSYNEQFF
TGTGCCAGCAGTCCCCCCGTTTTCCTTAGCTCCTACAATGAGCAGTTCTTC
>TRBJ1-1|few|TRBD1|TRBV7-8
CASSLYRGTEAFF
TGTGCCAGCAGCTTATACAGGGGCACTGAAGCTTTCTTT
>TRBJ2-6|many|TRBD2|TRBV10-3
CAISERTSGVLSGANVLTF
TGTGCCATCAGCGAACGGACTAGCGGGGTTCTATCTGGGGCCAACGTCCTGACTTTC
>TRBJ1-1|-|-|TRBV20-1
CSASDMNTEAFF
TGCAGTGCTTCAGATATGAACACTGAAGCTTTCTTT
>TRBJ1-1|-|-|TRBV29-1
CSVALLIGNTEAFF
TGCAGCGTGGCCCTCTTAATAGGGAACACTGAAGCTTTCTTT
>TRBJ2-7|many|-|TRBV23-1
CASSQSDMGPTPHEQYF
TGCGCCAGCAGTCAATCGGATATGGGACCGACCCCCCACGAGCAGTACTTC